Listed below are T cell receptor beta chains from one sample, sequenced in a study of cytomegalovirus exposure and HLA in healthy donors. TCRdb keeps only in-frame clones here, not all; method: immunoSEQ multiplex PCR. The sample holds about 35,000 clones. The specimen was PBMCs. Every receptor here comes from a woman in her forties in good health and CMV-seropositive. The CDR3 runs from the conserved cysteine through the conserved F or W. The D gene is left open where the match is weak. Size tells how often a clone was seen (once, few, many) or the class of an expanded clone, and some rows leave it out.

v_call: TRBV19; d_call: -; clone_size: -; j_call: TRBJ2-5; cdr3_nt: TGTGCCAGTAGTATACTGACCCAGGGAGGAGAGACCCAGTACTTC; cdr3_aa: CASSILTQGGETQYF
v_call: TRBV5-4; d_call: -; clone_size: -; j_call: TRBJ1-2; cdr3_nt: TGTGCCAGCAGCTTAGAGGTTGGCTATGGCTACACCTTC; cdr3_aa: CASSLEVGYGYTF
v_call: TRBV2; d_call: TRBD1; clone_size: -; j_call: TRBJ2-2; cdr3_nt: TGTGCCAGCAGTGCCCAACAAGCCCAGGGGGCGGGCGGGGAGCTGTTTTTT; cdr3_aa: CASSAQQAQGAGGELFF
v_call: TRBV5-1; d_call: -; clone_size: -; j_call: TRBJ2-7; cdr3_nt: TGCGCCAGCAGACCCCTTCAGGGAGGCGAGCAGTACTTC; cdr3_aa: CASRPLQGGEQYF
v_call: TRBV19; d_call: -; clone_size: -; j_call: TRBJ2-5; cdr3_nt: TGTGCCAGCCAGGGTAAGGATGAGACCCAGTACTTC; cdr3_aa: CASQGKDETQYF
v_call: TRBV6-5; d_call: TRBD1; clone_size: -; j_call: TRBJ1-2; cdr3_nt: TGTGCCAGCAGTTCGGACAGGGACCTTCTTATCTATGGCTACACCTTC; cdr3_aa: CASSSDRDLLIYGYTF
v_call: TRBV30; d_call: -; clone_size: -; j_call: TRBJ1-1; cdr3_nt: TGTGCCTGGAGAGGGGCCACTGAAGCTTTCTTT; cdr3_aa: CAWRGATEAFF
v_call: TRBV5-1; d_call: TRBD1; clone_size: -; j_call: TRBJ2-7; cdr3_nt: TGCGCCAGCAGCTTGGAAACCTCGGGACAGGGATCGTACGAGCAGTACTTC; cdr3_aa: CASSLETSGQGSYEQYF
v_call: TRBV6-5; d_call: -; clone_size: -; j_call: TRBJ2-7; cdr3_nt: TGTGCCAGCAGTTACTCGACAACAAACTACGAGCAGTACTTC; cdr3_aa: CASSYSTTNYEQYF
v_call: TRBV6-4; d_call: -; clone_size: -; j_call: TRBJ1-1; cdr3_nt: TGTGCCAGCAGTTACAGAATGAACACTGAAGCTTTCTTT; cdr3_aa: CASSYRMNTEAFF
v_call: TRBV29-1; d_call: TRBD2; clone_size: -; j_call: TRBJ2-5; cdr3_nt: TGCAGCGTTATGGGACTAGTAGCGCAAGAGACCCAGTACTTC; cdr3_aa: CSVMGLVAQETQYF
v_call: TRBV27; d_call: TRBD1; clone_size: -; j_call: TRBJ1-4; cdr3_nt: TGTGCCAGCAGTGTCGGGACAGGGGACCTAATCACGGTTGAAAAACTGTTTTTT; cdr3_aa: CASSVGTGDLITVEKLFF
v_call: TRBV6-1; d_call: -; clone_size: -; j_call: TRBJ2-7; cdr3_nt: TGTGCCAGCAGTGAAGCGAGGGAGTTCAGCCCCTACGAGCAGTACTTC; cdr3_aa: CASSEAREFSPYEQYF
v_call: TRBV2; d_call: -; clone_size: -; j_call: TRBJ1-2; cdr3_nt: TGTGCCAGCATACGGGGGGCCGGTGGCTACACCTTC; cdr3_aa: CASIRGAGGYTF
v_call: TRBV6-1; d_call: TRBD1; clone_size: -; j_call: TRBJ2-7; cdr3_nt: TGTGCCAGCAGCCCCCGGACAGGGGTCGTCGAGCAGTACTTC; cdr3_aa: CASSPRTGVVEQYF
v_call: TRBV7-9; d_call: TRBD2; clone_size: -; j_call: TRBJ2-7; cdr3_nt: TGTGCCAGCAGCTTGGGACTAGCGGGCTACACTTCCTACGAGCAGTACTTC; cdr3_aa: CASSLGLAGYTSYEQYF
v_call: TRBV30; d_call: -; clone_size: -; j_call: TRBJ2-1; cdr3_nt: TGTGCCGGGAGTGAAGGAGGAGTAAGTAGGGATGAGCAGTTCTTC; cdr3_aa: CAGSEGGVSRDEQFF
v_call: TRBV20-1; d_call: -; clone_size: -; j_call: TRBJ2-1; cdr3_nt: TGCAGTGGCGAGCTCCAAAATGAGCAGTTCTTC; cdr3_aa: CSGELQNEQFF
v_call: TRBV29-1; d_call: -; clone_size: -; j_call: TRBJ1-2; cdr3_nt: TGCAGCGGTGAAGCAGTGGGGCGTCCGGGCGACTATGGCTACACCTTC; cdr3_aa: CSGEAVGRPGDYGYTF
v_call: TRBV30; d_call: -; clone_size: -; j_call: TRBJ2-1; cdr3_nt: TGTGCCTCGGAGACAATTAGGGGCAATGAGCAGTTCTTC; cdr3_aa: CASETIRGNEQFF
v_call: TRBV7-2; d_call: -; clone_size: -; j_call: TRBJ1-5; cdr3_nt: TGTGCCAGCAGCTTAAGGTTGGGGGGAATCAATCAGCCCCAGCATTTT; cdr3_aa: CASSLRLGGINQPQHF
v_call: TRBV6-6; d_call: -; clone_size: -; j_call: TRBJ2-3; cdr3_nt: TGTGCCAGCAGTTACTCGGGGGCCCCAGAAGATACGCAGTATTTT; cdr3_aa: CASSYSGAPEDTQYF
v_call: TRBV18; d_call: TRBD1; clone_size: -; j_call: TRBJ2-3; cdr3_nt: TGTGCCAGCTCACCCGGACAGGGGTTAACAGATACGCAGTATTTT; cdr3_aa: CASSPGQGLTDTQYF
v_call: TRBV18; d_call: TRBD1; clone_size: -; j_call: TRBJ2-7; cdr3_nt: TGTGCCAGCTCCCCAAGACAGGGGGAGTACGAGCAGTACTTC; cdr3_aa: CASSPRQGEYEQYF
v_call: TRBV4-2; d_call: TRBD1; clone_size: -; j_call: TRBJ1-1; cdr3_nt: TGTGCCAGCAGCCAAGAAGGGGGCAGGACTGAAGCTTTCTTT; cdr3_aa: CASSQEGGRTEAFF
v_call: TRBV7-2; d_call: -; clone_size: large; j_call: TRBJ2-7; cdr3_nt: TGTGCCAGCAGACCGAGGTTGGCAGGGGTAACGGAGCAGTACTTC; cdr3_aa: CASRPRLAGVTEQYF
v_call: TRBV15; d_call: TRBD1; clone_size: -; j_call: TRBJ1-5; cdr3_nt: TGTGCCACCAGCCGCGGACAGGGGGAGGGGTCGCTCGAGCCCCAGCATTTT; cdr3_aa: CATSRGQGEGSLEPQHF
v_call: TRBV5-1; d_call: -; clone_size: -; j_call: TRBJ2-1; cdr3_nt: TGCGCCAGCAGTGGTCAGGGTGGGAATGAGCAGTTCTTC; cdr3_aa: CASSGQGGNEQFF
v_call: TRBV10-3; d_call: -; clone_size: -; j_call: TRBJ2-5; cdr3_nt: TGTGCCATCAGTGAGTATAGGGAGCAGTACTTC; cdr3_aa: CAISEYREQYF
v_call: TRBV2; d_call: TRBD1; clone_size: -; j_call: TRBJ1-5; cdr3_nt: TGTGCCAGCAGTGAAGCGCGAAAGGGGGCAGGGCAGCCCCAGCATTTT; cdr3_aa: CASSEARKGAGQPQHF
v_call: TRBV7-6; d_call: TRBD2; clone_size: -; j_call: TRBJ2-1; cdr3_nt: TGTGCCAGCAGCTTAGCAAGTTGGGAACCGAGCGGGATCAACAATGAGCAGTTCTTC; cdr3_aa: CASSLASWEPSGINNEQFF
v_call: TRBV30; d_call: TRBD2; clone_size: -; j_call: TRBJ2-1; cdr3_nt: TGTGCCTGGAGTGTAGCGGGAGATCAGTTCTTC; cdr3_aa: CAWSVAGDQFF
v_call: TRBV6-5; d_call: TRBD2; clone_size: -; j_call: TRBJ2-3; cdr3_nt: TGTGTCAGCAGTGTAGCGGGAGAGGCTGCGTATTTT; cdr3_aa: CVSSVAGEAAYF
v_call: TRBV4-2; d_call: -; clone_size: -; j_call: TRBJ1-3; cdr3_nt: TGTGCCAGCAGCCAAGTAGCCAGGGAAACTGGAAACACCATATATTTT; cdr3_aa: CASSQVARETGNTIYF
v_call: TRBV6-5; d_call: TRBD1; clone_size: -; j_call: TRBJ1-2; cdr3_nt: TGTGCCAGCAGTAGGACAGGGGCAAACTATGGCTACACCTTC; cdr3_aa: CASSRTGANYGYTF
v_call: TRBV7-8; d_call: -; clone_size: -; j_call: TRBJ2-1; cdr3_nt: TGTGCCAGCTCAGTTAGCTCCGACAATGAGCAGTTCTTC; cdr3_aa: CASSVSSDNEQFF
v_call: TRBV5-6; d_call: -; clone_size: -; j_call: TRBJ2-3; cdr3_nt: TGTGCCAGCAGCGCCCTTCGCGGACAAGCCCGGGCAGATACGCAGTATTTT; cdr3_aa: CASSALRGQARADTQYF